The next 31 T cell receptor beta chains were all read from a single sample in a study of T cell clonality in common variable immunodeficiency. Here immunoSEQ multiplex PCR was the method, and the copy in TCRdb shows in-frame clones only, minus some. The data show 30,000 to 45,000 clones, with none appearing a single time. The sample comprised peripheral blood mononuclear cells. The receptors here all came from a person between 18 and 75 years old in good health.

This clone was found many times. Coverage ceases 3 residues before the CDR3 finishes, and the germline J gene fills in the end. The chain uses TRBV2 and TRBJ2-3, with D possibly being TRBD2 (5 bases). Trimming cost V 7 bases and J 1 base, with 21 bases left between them. Per the germline V gene, CDR1 is SNHLY and CDR2 is FYNNEI. This CDR3 has 17 residues. CDR3 DNA (partial): TGTGCCAGCACCGAAATGCCCTTAGCGAGGCGCACAGATACG. Protein sequence: CASTEMPLARRTDT. The whole CDR3 sequence reads CASTEMPLARRTDTQYF. Based on the CDR3 plus reference TRBV2 and TRBJ2-3, the full variable domain is EPEVTQTPSHQVTQMGQEVILRCVPISNHLYFYWYRQILGQKVEFLVSFYNNEISEKSEIFDDQFSVERPDGSNFTLKIRSTKLEDSAMYFCASTEMPLARRTDTQYFGPGTRLTVL.

At least ten counts were recorded for this clone. The DNA ends 3 residues before the CDR3 does, and the rest of the CDR3 is filled in from the germline J gene. V gene TRBV7-2 combines with J gene TRBJ1-3; D unclear. Trimming stripped 1 base from V and 4 bases from J, with 8 bases between. Per the germline V gene, CDR1 is SGHTA and CDR2 is FQGNSA. The CDR3 totals 14 residues. The chain's CDR3 is CASSLVGRGNTIYF. CDR3 DNA, as far as it was read: TGTGCCAGCAGCTTAGTGGGCAGGGGAAACACC.

This clone came up many times. The read ends 3 residues before the CDR3 terminus; that terminus is restored from the germline J gene. The chain links TRBV9 to TRBJ2-5; 9 bases map to TRBD2. This CDR3 has 17 residues. CDR1 is SGDLS, CDR2 YYNGEE, per germline. The J segment lost 1 base and the V segment lost 3 bases, leaving 10 bases of the junction unmatched. The CDR3 bases that were read are TGTGCCAGCAGCGGAGAAGGACTAGCGAACTTCCAAGAGACC. It specifies CASSGEGLANFQET. The full CDR3 protein reads CASSGEGLANFQETQYF.

There are many counts of this clone. Sequencing ends 3 residues short of the CDR3 end; the germline J gene provides the rest. The gene calls are TRBV5-6 and TRBJ1-5; possible D gene TRBD1, 6 bases. The germline gives CDR1 SGHDT, CDR2 YYEEEE. V gave up 3 bases and J gave up 1 base, with 11 bases separating them. CDR3 size: 15 residues. CDR3 bases read: TGTGCCAGCAGCTCAGGACAGAGGAGCAATCAGCCC. This sequence encodes CASSSGQRSNQP. The entire CDR3 is CASSSGQRSNQPQHF.

This clone showed up many times. Read coverage stops 3 residues before the CDR3 terminus; the germline J gene supplies the remainder. The gene calls are TRBV14 and TRBJ1-4; 8 nucleotides line up with TRBD1. This CDR3 is built from 14 residues. Germline CDR1 and CDR2: SGHDN and FVKESK. V was clipped by 4 bases and J by 4 bases; unmatched bases: 2. CDR3 amino acids: CASSRTGLNEKLFF. The part of the CDR3 DNA that was read is TGTGCCAGCAGCCGGACAGGGCTTAATGAAAAA.

This clone was recorded at least ten times. The read ends 3 residues early relative to the CDR3; the germline J gene fills the gap. The gene calls are TRBV7-2 and TRBJ1-1; perhaps TRBD1 as D (6 bases). Trimming removed 3 bases from V and 5 bases from J, with 13 bases in between. In germline, CDR1 is SGHTA, CDR2 FQGNSA. This CDR3 has 14 residues. The CDR3 bases that were read are TGTGCCAGCAGCTTCCGGGACACTTGGACTGAA. This gives the protein CASSFRDTWTE. The entire CDR3 sequence reads CASSFRDTWTEAFF.

This clone has more than one count but fewer than ten. The CDR3 protein is CASIRAVWDNQPQHF. The part of the CDR3 DNA that was read is TGTGCCAGTATCAGGGCCGTTTGGGACAATCAGCCC. This sequence joins TRBV19 and TRBJ1-5, with D tentatively TRBD1 (5 bases). Read coverage stops 3 residues before the CDR3 terminus; the germline J gene supplies the remainder. Trimming removed 7 bases from V and 3 bases from J, with 16 bases in between. This CDR3 region has 15 residues. Germline CDR1 and CDR2: LNHDA and SQIVND (reference sequence).

This clone was recorded many times. The CDR3 end falls 3 residues outside the read, so it is completed with the germline J gene. The chain has TRBV5-1 and TRBJ2-1; TRBD2 matches at 12 bases. Trimming cost V 4 bases and J 8 bases; bases outside gene matches: 7. Germline loops: CDR1 SGHRS, CDR2 YFSETQ. CDR3 length: 15 residues. The CDR3 DNA, read in part, is TGCGCCAGCAGCCCCTCTAGCGGGAGGGACCATGAG. Protein: CASSPSSGRDHE. The whole CDR3 reads CASSPSSGRDHEQFF. Full variable domain (missing parts from reference TRBV5-1 and TRBJ2-1): KAGVTQTPRYLIKTRGQQVTLSCSPISGHRSVSWYQQTPGQGLQFLFEYFSETQRNKGNFPGRFSGRQFSNSRSEMNVSTLELGDSALYLCASSPSSGRDHEQFFGPGTRLTVL.

This clone was counted only a few times. A junction boundary mismatches the germline segment, possibly from a read error. The read falls 3 residues short of the CDR3 end, and the missing part is taken from the germline J gene. This sample also contains other DNA sequences that code for the same CDR3. This chain links TRBV2 with TRBJ1-3, with a tentative D call TRBD1 (5 bases). The CDR3 spans 16 residues. The V gene's germline CDR1 is SNHLY and CDR2 FYNNEI. CDR3 amino acids: CASSPQGAVSGNTIYF. The CDR3 bases that were read are TGTGCCAGCAGTCCCCAGGGTGCCGTCTCTGGAAACACA.

This clone was recorded many times. From the germline J gene comes the end of the CDR3, since the read stops 3 residues before it. The V gene is TRBV30, the J gene TRBJ2-7; TRBD1 matches 8 bases. The V gene's germline CDR1 is GTSNPN and CDR2 SVGIG (reference sequence). The CDR3 is made up of 13 amino acids. Trimming took 6 bases from V and 3 from J; bases not matched to a gene: 7. Incomplete CDR3 DNA: TGTGCCTGTTCCGGGACAGGCGTCTACGAG. Protein product: CACSGTGVYE. The whole CDR3 region reads CACSGTGVYEQYF.

On this clone itself: This may arise from a read error, as a much more abundant clone is one base away. The read ends 3 residues before the CDR3 terminus; that terminus is restored from the germline J gene. The chain uses TRBV19 and TRBJ2-3; 11 bases are shared with TRBD1. The CDR3 is made up of 14 amino acids. Germline V gene lookup returns CDR1 LNHDA and CDR2 SQIVND (reference sequence). Partial CDR3 DNA: TGTGCCAGTAGAGGACAGGGGGCAAGTCAGCCG. Translation gives CASRGQGASQP. The full CDR3 reads CASRGQGASQPQYF.

A remark on this clone: A read error may be the cause here, since a much bigger clone is one base away. The sequenced fragment ends 3 residues before the CDR3 boundary, so the rest is inferred from the germline J gene. The rearrangement uses TRBV2 and TRBJ2-3; a possible D gene is TRBD1 (5 bases). The CDR3 consists of 13 residues. Looked up from germline, CDR1 is SNHLY and CDR2 is FYNNEI. CDR3 DNA (partial): TGTGCCAGCAGTGACAGGGTGCCTCAGCCG. The encoded protein is CASSDRVPQP. The whole CDR3 sequence is CASSDRVPQPQYF.

A few counts support this clone. The read ends 3 residues shy of where the CDR3 ends; the end is completed using the germline J gene. This chain connects TRBV11-2 to TRBJ2-2, with 7 bases matching TRBD2. Germline values: CDR1 SGHAT, CDR2 FQNNGV. The CDR3 totals 15 residues. CDR3 protein: CASSRAGKPNEKLFF. Incomplete CDR3 DNA: TGTGCCAGCAGCCGAGCGGGGAAACCTAATGAAAAG.

The table lists this clone with many counts. The CDR3 goes on 3 residues after the read ends, and that part is filled in from the germline J gene. The rearrangement links TRBV5-1 to TRBJ1-4; D unresolved. The CDR3 contains 15 residues. Germline-derived CDR1 and CDR2 are SGHRS and YFSETQ. V lost 3 bases to trimming and J lost 4 bases, with 13 bases between them. The CDR3 here is CASSSSTDYNEKLFF. Partial CDR3 DNA: TGCGCCAGCAGCTCGAGCACAGATTATAATGAAAAA.

This clone was recorded many times. The read is 3 residues too short to cover the CDR3 end, so that end is filled in from the germline J gene. V is TRBV20-1 and J is TRBJ2-7; maybe TRBD2 (6 bases). CDR3 length equals 13 residues. Germline CDR1 is DFQATT and CDR2 is SNEGSKA (reference sequence). V was cut by 4 bases and J by 2 bases, with 12 bases left in between. The sequenced part of the CDR3 DNA is TGCAGTGCTATTGCGGGAAAGACCTACGAG. Residues: CSAIAGKTYE. The full CDR3 protein is CSAIAGKTYEQYF.

This clone was seen many times. The CDR3 goes on 3 residues after the read ends, and that part is filled in from the germline J gene. The chain links TRBV20-1 to TRBJ1-4, with D perhaps TRBD1 (5 bases). Germline loops: CDR1 DFQATT, CDR2 SNEGSKA (reference sequence). The CDR3 is made up of 14 amino acids. CDR3 region: CSARDQGRGEKLFF. The CDR3 bases that were read are TGCAGTGCTAGAGATCAGGGACGGGGGGAGAAA.

Worth noting for this clone: Read sequence stops 3 residues before the CDR3 end, and the germline J gene provides the missing end. The chain couples TRBV6-1 to TRBJ2-4; D call uncertain. In germline, CDR1 is MNHNS, CDR2 SASEGT. V was shortened by 2 bases and J by 2 bases, with 4 bases between the two germline ends. The CDR3 spans 13 residues. The sequenced CDR3 bases are TGTGCCAGCAGTGAAACAACCAAAAACATT. Translating it yields CASSETTKNI. In full, the CDR3 is CASSETTKNIQYF.

This clone was recorded many times. Read data end 3 residues before the CDR3 end; the end is taken from the germline J gene. V gene TRBV20-1 combines with J gene TRBJ2-2; 14 bases agree with TRBD2. Germline V gene sequence: CDR1 DFQATT, CDR2 SNEGSKA (reference sequence). The CDR3 runs 15 residues. Losses at the gene ends were 3 bases for V and 7 bases for J; bases not matched to a gene: 4. The CDR3 loop is CSARGLAGVVGELFF. The covered CDR3 bases are TGCAGTGCTAGGGGACTAGCGGGAGTGGTCGGGGAG.

This clone was picked up many times. The CDR3 end falls 3 residues outside the read, so it is completed with the germline J gene. The chain recombines TRBV5-1 with TRBJ2-2, with D tentatively TRBD2 (5 bases). This CDR3 contains 16 residues. Germline values: CDR1 SGHRS, CDR2 YFSETQ. Trimming removed 4 bases at V and 2 bases at J, with 15 bases between. Incomplete CDR3 DNA: TGCGCCAGCAGCCCCAGGCGGGCTTTTAACACCGGGGAG. It yields the protein CASSPRRAFNTGE. The whole CDR3 reads CASSPRRAFNTGELFF.

A note on this clone: Coverage ceases 3 residues before the CDR3 finishes, and the germline J gene fills in the end. The V gene is TRBV19, the J gene TRBJ2-1, with D perhaps matching TRBD1 (7 bases). The V gene's germline CDR1 is LNHDA and CDR2 SQIVND (reference sequence). CDR3 length: 16 residues. V lost 5 bases and J 8 bases, leaving 22 bases between the germline ends. Incomplete CDR3 DNA: TGTGCCAGTAGTGGCTTAGGGACAGACCCGGGAGATGAG. This codes for CASSGLGTDPGDE. The full-length CDR3 reads as CASSGLGTDPGDEQFF.

This clone was recorded a few times. The read ends 3 residues shy of where the CDR3 ends; the end is completed using the germline J gene. V usage is TRBV20-1 and J usage is TRBJ2-3; weak D call: TRBD2 (7 bases). The CDR3 is 18 amino acids. Germline values: CDR1 DFQATT, CDR2 SNEGSKA (reference sequence). The sequenced CDR3 bases are TGCAGTGCTAGGCCCCCGGTCGGGGGGACATATAGCAATCAGCCG. It encodes CSARPPVGGTYSNQP. The complete CDR3 sequence is CSARPPVGGTYSNQPQYF.

This clone was seen at least ten times. The read halts 3 residues ahead of the CDR3 end, with the missing end drawn from the germline J gene. The V gene is TRBV28, the J gene TRBJ2-1, with D perhaps TRBD2 (6 bases). The CDR3 length is 15 residues. V dropped 8 bases and J dropped 1 base, with 15 bases sitting between them. Germline loops: CDR1 MDHEN, CDR2 SYDVKM. This CDR3 reads CASALGGESYNEQFF. The sequenced part of the CDR3 DNA is TGTGCCAGCGCTTTAGGCGGGGAGTCCTACAATGAG.

This clone has ten or more counts. With the read ending 3 residues before the CDR3 end, the germline J gene is used to fill in that end. This sequence joins TRBV6-2 or TRBV6-3 and TRBJ2-3; no definite D call. The germline gives CDR1 MNHEY, CDR2 SVGEGT. The CDR3 totals 13 residues. Trimming took 1 base from V and 8 from J, leaving 10 bases between them. CDR3: CASSYWRPGTQYF. Incomplete CDR3 DNA: TGTGCCAGCAGTTACTGGCGGCCCGGTACG.

CDR3 residues: CASSLAGGTDTYTF. The covered CDR3 bases are TGTGCCAGTAGCCTAGCGGGAGGGACAGATACC. The chain combines TRBV19 with TRBJ1-2, with 7 bases identical to TRBD1. The CDR3 goes on 3 residues after the read ends, and that part is filled in from the germline J gene. In germline, CDR1 is LNHDA, CDR2 SQIVND (reference sequence). The CDR3 length is 14 residues.

This clone was recorded at least ten times. The read ends 3 residues early relative to the CDR3; the germline J gene fills the gap. The chain carries TRBV7-3 and TRBJ2-7; D not resolved. The length of the CDR3 is 14 residues. The V end was cut by 2 bases, the J end by 3 bases, with 11 bases between. CDR1 and CDR2 from the germline V gene are SGHTA and FQGTGA. The CDR3 loop is CASSLSAGNYEQYF. The CDR3 bases that were read are TGTGCCAGCAGCTTATCGGCAGGAAACTACGAG.

This clone was picked up many times. The sequence runs out 3 residues before the end of the CDR3; the remainder is reconstructed from the germline J gene. V usage is TRBV20-1 and J usage is TRBJ1-5; D is possibly TRBD1 (6 bases). CDR1 and CDR2 (germline): DFQATT, SNEGSKA (reference sequence). This CDR3 comprises 12 residues. Trimming pared 4 bases from V and 9 bases from J, leaving 13 bases between. The CDR3 sequence: CSAKATGTPQHF. The DNA read from the CDR3 is TGCAGTGCTAAAGCCACAGGGACGCCC.

At least ten counts were recorded for this clone. The read terminates 3 residues ahead of where the CDR3 ends, so the germline J gene completes it. The J gene is TRBJ2-2, the V gene TRBV5-1; a weak D match, TRBD1 (6 bases). The CDR3 is 16 amino acids. In germline, CDR1 is SGHRS, CDR2 YFSETQ. The ends were cut back, 2 bases at V and 4 bases at J, with 15 bases in the middle. The CDR3 spells CASSFGSGASTGELFF. The CDR3 bases that were read are TGCGCCAGCAGCTTTGGGTCAGGGGCGAGCACCGGGGAG.

Many counts were recorded for this clone. The read terminates 3 residues ahead of where the CDR3 ends, so the germline J gene completes it. V is TRBV7-3 and J is TRBJ2-7; TRBD1 might be the D (6 bases). The CDR3 length is 14 residues. V lost 2 bases to trimming and J lost 2 bases, with 10 bases between them. Germline CDR1 is SGHTA and CDR2 is FQGTGA. The sequenced part of the CDR3 DNA is TGTGCCAGCAGCTTAGGACAGCCCCCCTACGAG. The encoded protein is CASSLGQPPYE. The entire CDR3 reads CASSLGQPPYEQYF.

The table lists this clone with many counts. The read gets to within 3 residues of the CDR3 end, and the germline J gene fills in the rest. The gene calls are TRBV5-1 and TRBJ2-6; 7 positions agree with TRBD1. The germline CDR1 and CDR2 sequences are SGHRS and YFSETQ. V gave up 4 bases and J gave up 0 bases; unmatched junction bases: 13. The CDR3 extends over 19 amino acids. Partial CDR3 DNA: TGCGCCAGCAGCCCCCAGGCCGGGACAGCCTTCTCTGGGGCCAACGTC. Its protein product is CASSPQAGTAFSGANV. The whole CDR3 sequence reads CASSPQAGTAFSGANVLTF. The full variable domain, rest sourced from reference TRBV5-1 and TRBJ2-6, is KAGVTQTPRYLIKTRGQQVTLSCSPISGHRSVSWYQQTPGQGLQFLFEYFSETQRNKGNFPGRFSGRQFSNSRSEMNVSTLELGDSALYLCASSPQAGTAFSGANVLTFGAGSRLTVL.

Many counts were recorded for this clone. The read is 3 residues too short to cover the CDR3 end, so that end is filled in from the germline J gene. This sequence joins TRBV6-1 and TRBJ2-7; D uncertain. Germline-derived CDR1 and CDR2 are MNHNS and SASEGT. CDR3 length: 15 residues. Trimming removed 2 bases at V and 3 bases at J, with 14 bases between. CDR3: CASSEFVGPGYEQYF. The sequenced part of the CDR3 DNA is TGTGCCAGCAGTGAATTTGTGGGTCCAGGCTACGAG.

CDR3 residues: CASSIAAWGQLQTAFF. The sequenced part of the CDR3 DNA is TGTGCCAGTAGTATTGCGGCGTGGGGACAGCTCCAGACC. The rearrangement links TRBV19 to TRBJ1-1, with 7 positions matching TRBD1. The missing CDR3 end, 3 residues past where the read stops, is filled in from the germline J gene. Germline CDR1 and CDR2: LNHDA and SQIVND (reference sequence). This CDR3 is 16 amino acids long.